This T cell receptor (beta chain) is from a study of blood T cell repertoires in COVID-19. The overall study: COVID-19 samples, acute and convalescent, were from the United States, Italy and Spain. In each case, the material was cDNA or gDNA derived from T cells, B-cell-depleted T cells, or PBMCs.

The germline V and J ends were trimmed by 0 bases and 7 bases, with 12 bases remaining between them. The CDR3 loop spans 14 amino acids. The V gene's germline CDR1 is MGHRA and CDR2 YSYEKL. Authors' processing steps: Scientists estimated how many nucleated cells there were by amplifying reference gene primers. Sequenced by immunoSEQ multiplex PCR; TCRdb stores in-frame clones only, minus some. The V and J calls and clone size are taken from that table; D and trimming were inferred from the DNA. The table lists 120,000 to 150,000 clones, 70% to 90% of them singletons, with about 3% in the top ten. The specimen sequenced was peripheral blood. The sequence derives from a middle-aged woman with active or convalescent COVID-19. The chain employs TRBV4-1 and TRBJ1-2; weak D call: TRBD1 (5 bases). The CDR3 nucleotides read TGCGCCAGCAGCCAAGAAGGTTGGGGGGTTGGCTACACCTTC. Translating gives CASSQEGWGVGYTF.